A selection of T cell receptor beta chains follows, all from one sample in a study of blood T cell repertoires in COVID-19. Sequencing used immunoSEQ multiplex PCR; TCRdb keeps in-frame clones, though not all of them. The sample lists tens of thousands of clones; almost 85% were seen once. The specimen was peripheral blood. The receptors derive from a woman older than 75 with acute or convalescent COVID-19. Each CDR3 is given with its conserved first and last residue. A D gene is named only where the DNA matches it firmly. Expanded clones are given a class, and other clones once, few, many or no size at all.

NA	TRBV7-9	TRBJ1-1	TRBD1	CASSLGQGAKTEAFF	TGTGCCAGCAGCTTAGGACAGGGGGCGAAGACTGAAGCTTTCTTT
NA	TRBV5-1	TRBJ2-1	NA	CASSLASGTKNEQFF	TGCGCCAGCAGCTTGGCCTCCGGGACAAAAAATGAGCAGTTCTTC
NA	TRBV5-1	TRBJ1-1	NA	CASSALGATEAFF	TGCGCCAGCAGCGCGCTTGGGGCAACTGAAGCTTTCTTT
NA	TRBV11-3	TRBJ2-3	NA	CASSRGPDTQYF	TGTGCCAGCAGCCGCGGGCCAGATACGCAGTATTTT
once	TRBV5-1	TRBJ2-7	TRBD1	CASSLGLQGAYEQYF	TGCGCCAGCAGCTTGGGTTTACAGGGGGCCTACGAGCAGTACTTC
NA	TRBV3-1/TRBV3-2	TRBJ2-7	TRBD1	CASSQKGSDRPRYEQYF	TGTGCCAGCAGTCAAAAAGGATCGGACAGGCCACGATACGAGCAGTACTTC
NA	TRBV29-1	TRBJ2-2	NA	CSVEERLRGELFF	TGCAGCGTTGAAGAGAGGCTCCGAGGGGAGCTGTTTTTT
NA	TRBV5-1	TRBJ1-1	TRBD1	CASSLGTGGTEAFF	TGCGCCAGCAGCTTGGGGACAGGGGGCACTGAAGCTTTCTTT
NA	TRBV6-5	TRBJ1-6	TRBD1	CASRTGQGWNSPLHF	TGTGCCAGCAGAACCGGACAGGGATGGAATTCACCCCTCCACTTT
NA	TRBV7-2	TRBJ1-2	TRBD1	CASSQRWDRVVNYGYTF	TGTGCCAGCAGCCAACGCTGGGACAGGGTTGTTAACTATGGCTACACCTTC
NA	TRBV30	TRBJ2-5	TRBD1	CAWSITGVETQYF	TGTGCCTGGAGTATTACAGGGGTCGAGACCCAGTACTTC
once	TRBV29-1	TRBJ2-7	NA	CSVEDVRSYEQYF	TGCAGCGTTGAAGATGTGAGGTCATACGAGCAGTACTTC
NA	TRBV4-1	TRBJ2-3	TRBD2	CASRLSGGARIDTQYF	TGCGCCAGCAGACTTAGCGGGGGGGCCAGGATAGATACGCAGTATTTT
once	TRBV6-1	TRBJ2-7	NA	CASSDTGYRGDEQYF	TGTGCCAGCAGTGATACAGGTTATCGTGGAGACGAGCAGTACTTC
NA	TRBV5-4	TRBJ2-2	NA	CASSTRQVSGELFF	TGTGCCAGCAGCACTCGACAGGTCTCCGGGGAGCTGTTTTTT
NA	TRBV6-4	TRBJ1-5	TRBD1	CASSDRDRGVNQPQHF	TGTGCCAGCAGTGACAGGGACAGGGGCGTTAATCAGCCCCAGCATTTT
once	TRBV5-1	TRBJ2-3	TRBD2	CASSQTSGGTDTQYF	TGCGCCAGCAGCCAGACTAGCGGGGGCACAGATACGCAGTATTTT
NA	TRBV28	TRBJ1-1	TRBD1	CATHRGNTEAFF	TGTGCCACTCACAGGGGGAACACTGAAGCTTTCTTT
NA	TRBV6-6	TRBJ1-1	NA	CASSPRGSLEAFF	TGTGCCAGCAGTCCCCGGGGGTCCCTTGAAGCTTTCTTT
NA	TRBV19	TRBJ2-5	NA	CASSISAASPQETQYF	TGTGCCAGTAGTATCTCAGCGGCGTCCCCCCAAGAGACCCAGTACTTC
NA	TRBV11-2	TRBJ1-1	NA	CASTQQGLNTEAFF	TGTGCCAGCACCCAACAGGGATTGAACACTGAAGCTTTCTTT